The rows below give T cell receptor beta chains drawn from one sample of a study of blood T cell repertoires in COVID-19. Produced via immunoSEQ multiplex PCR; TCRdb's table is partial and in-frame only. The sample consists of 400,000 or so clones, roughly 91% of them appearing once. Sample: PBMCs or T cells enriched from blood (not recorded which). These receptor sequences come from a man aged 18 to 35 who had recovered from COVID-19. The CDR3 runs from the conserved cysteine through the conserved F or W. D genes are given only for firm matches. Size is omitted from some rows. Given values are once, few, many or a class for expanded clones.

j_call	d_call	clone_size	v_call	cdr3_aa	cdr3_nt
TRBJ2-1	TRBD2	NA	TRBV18	CASSPPAGAGQFF	TGTGCCAGCTCACCACCGGCGGGAGCGGGTCAGTTCTTC
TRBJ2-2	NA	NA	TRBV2	CASKNQGTTGELFF	TGTGCCAGCAAGAACCAGGGGACCACCGGGGAGCTGTTTTTT
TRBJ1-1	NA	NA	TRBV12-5	CASGLAKNTEAFF	TGTGCTAGTGGTTTGGCAAAGAACACTGAAGCTTTCTTT
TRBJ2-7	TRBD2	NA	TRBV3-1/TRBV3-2	CASGELLAGVYEQYF	TGTGCCAGCGGTGAGCTACTAGCGGGGGTTTACGAGCAGTACTTC
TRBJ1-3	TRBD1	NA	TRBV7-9	CASSFPPQGARGNTIYF	TGTGCCAGCAGCTTTCCCCCCCAGGGGGCACGTGGAAACACCATATATTTT
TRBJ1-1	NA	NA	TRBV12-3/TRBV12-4	CASGDGLHTEAFF	TGTGCCAGCGGCGATGGACTCCACACTGAAGCTTTCTTT
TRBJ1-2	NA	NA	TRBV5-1	CASSLSGDGGGYTF	TGCGCCAGCAGCTTATCAGGGGACGGTGGTGGCTACACCTTC
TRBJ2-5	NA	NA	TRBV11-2	CASGGTVQETQYF	TGTGCCAGCGGCGGGACAGTCCAAGAGACCCAGTACTTC
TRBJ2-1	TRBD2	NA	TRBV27	CASKAGGSYNEQFF	TGTGCCAGCAAGGCGGGAGGGTCCTACAATGAGCAGTTCTTC
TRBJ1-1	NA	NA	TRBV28	CASSSSQGWYTEAFF	TGTGCCAGCAGTTCCAGCCAGGGGTGGTACACTGAAGCTTTCTTT
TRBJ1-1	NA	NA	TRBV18	CASSPLAGNTEAFF	TGTGCCAGCTCACCTCTGGCAGGGAACACTGAAGCTTTCTTT
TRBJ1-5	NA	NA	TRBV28	CASRVDSFQPQHF	TGTGCCAGCAGGGTGGACAGTTTCCAGCCCCAGCATTTT
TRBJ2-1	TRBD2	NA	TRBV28	CASSLLAGVNEQFF	TGTGCCAGCAGTTTACTAGCGGGGGTCAATGAGCAGTTCTTC
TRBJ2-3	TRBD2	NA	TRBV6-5	CASSYSYGGVADTQYF	TGTGCCAGCAGTTACTCGTACGGGGGGGTAGCAGATACGCAGTATTTT
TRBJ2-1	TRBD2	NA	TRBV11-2	CASSQAGAAYNEQFF	TGTGCCAGCAGCCAAGCGGGAGCCGCCTACAATGAGCAGTTCTTC
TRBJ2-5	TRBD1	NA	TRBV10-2	CASRLPGQGAETQYF	TGCGCCAGCAGACTGCCGGGACAGGGCGCAGAGACCCAGTACTTC
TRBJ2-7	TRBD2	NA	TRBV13	CASRNKGGGLRNEQYF	TGTGCCAGCAGAAATAAAGGCGGGGGGCTAAGGAACGAGCAGTACTTC
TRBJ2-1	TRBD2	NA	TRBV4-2	CASSQELADSPYNEQFF	TGTGCCAGCAGCCAAGAACTAGCGGATTCTCCCTACAATGAGCAGTTCTTC
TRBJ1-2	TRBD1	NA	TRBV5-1	CASSPRTGLDGYTF	TGCGCCAGCAGCCCCAGGACAGGGCTGGATGGCTACACCTTC
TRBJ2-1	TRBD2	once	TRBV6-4	CASSDGVAGGVFF	TGTGCCAGCAGTGACGGGGTAGCGGGGGGAGTGTTCTTC
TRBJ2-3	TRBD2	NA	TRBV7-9	CASSSGLAGITDTQYF	TGTGCCAGCAGCTCCGGACTAGCGGGGATCACAGATACGCAGTATTTT
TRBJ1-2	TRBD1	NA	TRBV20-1	CSARTGNGYTF	TGCAGTGCTAGGACAGGGAACGGCTACACCTTC
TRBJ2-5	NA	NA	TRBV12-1	CASSFGLAGVETQYF	TGTGCCAGCAGCTTTGGACTAGCGGGGGTGGAGACCCAGTACTTC
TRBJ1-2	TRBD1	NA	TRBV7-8	CASSQIGTGNYGYTF	TGTGCCAGCAGCCAAATAGGGACAGGGAACTATGGCTACACCTTC
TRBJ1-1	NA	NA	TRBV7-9	CASSPRLNTEAFF	TGTGCCAGCAGCCCGAGATTGAACACTGAAGCTTTCTTT
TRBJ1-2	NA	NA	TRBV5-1	CASSLGADGYTF	TGCGCCAGCAGCTTGGGGGCAGATGGCTACACCTTC
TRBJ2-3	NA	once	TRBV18	CASSPPGLTDTQYF	TGTGCCAGCTCACCACCAGGACTCACAGATACGCAGTATTTT
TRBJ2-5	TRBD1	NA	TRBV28	CASSLGQGEFGYF	TGTGCCAGCAGTTTGGGACAGGGGGAGTTCGGATACTTC
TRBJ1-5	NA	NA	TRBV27	CASSSGRENQPQHF	TGTGCCAGCAGTTCTGGACGGGAGAATCAGCCCCAGCATTTT
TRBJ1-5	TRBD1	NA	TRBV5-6	CASTIGRGLNQPQHF	TGTGCCAGCACCATAGGCAGGGGGCTCAATCAGCCCCAGCATTTT
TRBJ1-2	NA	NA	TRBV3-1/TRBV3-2	CASSQGLGRGYTF	TGTGCCAGCAGCCAAGGTTTGGGGAGAGGCTACACCTTC